This TCR beta chain was identified during a study of glioma-infiltrating T cells after dendritic cell vaccination. Time point given: after dendritic cell vaccination, including at tumor progression/relapse. Some clones are missing from TCRdb's copy, which holds only in-frame ones; the method was immunoSEQ multiplex PCR. The sample lists tens of thousands of clones, 80% to 90% occurring once. The sequencing used blood, collected after dendritic cell vaccination. This sequence was found in a human donor with glioblastoma.

The chain's CDR3 is CASSRTGGSEAFF. CDR3 in DNA: TGTGCCAGTAGCCGGACAGGGGGCTCAGAAGCTTTCTTT. The V call is TRBV19, the J call TRBJ1-1, with TRBD1 identical over 11 bases. The V segment lost 6 bases and the J segment 8 bases; nucleotides outside the gene matches: 5. Germline CDR1 is LNHDA and CDR2 is SQIVND (reference sequence). The CDR3 totals 13 residues.